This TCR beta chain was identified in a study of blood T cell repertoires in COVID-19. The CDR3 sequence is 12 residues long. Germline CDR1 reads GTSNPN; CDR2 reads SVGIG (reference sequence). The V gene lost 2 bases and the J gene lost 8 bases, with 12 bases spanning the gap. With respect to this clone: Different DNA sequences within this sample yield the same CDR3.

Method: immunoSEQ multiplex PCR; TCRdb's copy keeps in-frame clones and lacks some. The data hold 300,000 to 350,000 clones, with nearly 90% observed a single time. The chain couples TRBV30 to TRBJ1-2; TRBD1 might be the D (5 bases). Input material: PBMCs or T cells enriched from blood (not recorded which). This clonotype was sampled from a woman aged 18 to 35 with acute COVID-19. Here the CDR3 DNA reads TGTGCCTGGAGTACAGGAGCCCGCGGCTACACCTTC. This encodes CAWSTGARGYTF.